Listed here are 10 T cell receptor beta chains from one sample, sequenced in a study of blood T cell repertoires in COVID-19. Profiled with immunoSEQ multiplex PCR; TCRdb holds only in-frame clones, not every one. The sample includes 95,000 to 150,000 clones, around 89% of them seen just once. Material for sequencing was peripheral blood. These receptors all come from a man aged 50-60 years with acute or convalescent COVID-19.

The chain has TRBV28 and TRBJ1-1; perhaps TRBD1 as D (6 bases). There are 17 residues in the CDR3. CDR1 is MDHEN and CDR2 is SYDVKM in the germline V gene. V lost 3 bases to trimming and J lost 1 base, with 18 bases between them. The CDR3 spells CASSLTQGAGANTEAFF. The CDR3 region has the DNA TGTGCCAGCAGTTTGACCCAAGGCGCAGGGGCGAACACTGAAGCTTTCTTT.

The V and J genes are TRBV1 and TRBJ2-7; the D segment call TRBD2 is taken from the table without a DNA check. TRBV1 is an annotated pseudogene. The CDR3 has 15 amino acids. DNA for the CDR3: TGCACCAGCAGCCAAGAACGAGAGGACTCCTACGAGCAGTACTTC. It codes for CTSSQEREDSYEQYF.

This clone was seen more than once but under ten times. V and J are TRBV7-8 and TRBJ2-1; 8 bases fit TRBD2. This CDR3 region has 15 residues. V lost 1 base and J lost 7; bases outside the gene matches: 6. CDR1 and CDR2 (germline): SGHVS, FQNEAQ. The CDR3 coding sequence is TGTGCCAGCAGCTTAGGGGGACTAGATTTGAATGAGCAGTTCTTC. Its protein is CASSLGGLDLNEQFF.

V and J are TRBV10-3 and TRBJ2-3, with 8 bases fitting TRBD2. With 11 bases clipped from V and 2 bases from J, the junction kept 12 bases outside the gene matches. The CDR3 runs to 15 residues. Germline lookup yields CDR1 ENHRY and CDR2 SYGVKD. CDR3 DNA: TGTGCCTTCGCAATTACTAGCGGCCCCACAGATACGCAGTATTTT. This sequence encodes CAFAITSGPTDTQYF.

This chain joins TRBV4-1 and TRBJ2-7; D might be TRBD2 (7 bases). Germline-derived CDR1 and CDR2 are MGHRA and YSYEKL. This CDR3 has 15 residues. Deletions cut 0 bases from V and 0 bases from J, with 9 bases between. The DNA of the CDR3 is TGCGCCAGCAGCCAAGAAAGGGGGGGCTCCTACGAGCAGTACTTC. Its translation is CASSQERGGSYEQYF.

V gene TRBV28 combines with J gene TRBJ1-4, with TRBD1 as a possible D gene (6 bases). Germline loops: CDR1 MDHEN, CDR2 SYDVKM. CDR3 length: 16 residues. V was shortened by 7 bases and J by 4 bases, with 19 bases between the two germline ends. CDR3 loop: CASTIRTGQGNEKLFF. CDR3 coding DNA: TGTGCCAGCACCATACGTACAGGGCAGGGTAATGAAAAACTGTTTTTT.

The chain uses TRBV30 and TRBJ1-3; D unresolved. Trimming stripped 5 bases from V and 0 bases from J, with 11 bases between. The CDR3 contains 14 residues. Germline CDR1 is GTSNPN and CDR2 is SVGIG (reference sequence). The CDR3 region is CAWPTSHSGNTIYF. Here the CDR3 DNA reads TGTGCCTGGCCAACATCTCACTCTGGAAACACCATATATTTT. Variable domain in full (rest from reference TRBV30 and TRBJ1-3): SQTIHQWPATLVQPVGSPLSLECTVEGTSNPNLYWYRQAAGRGLQLLFYSVGIGQISSEVPQNLSASRPQDRQFILSSKKLLLSDSGFYLCAWPTSHSGNTIYFGEGSWLTVV.

Written as DNA, the CDR3 is TGTGCCAGCAGGCGGATCACGTCCGGCTACACCTTC. Its protein product is CASRRITSGYTF. This chain links TRBV28 with TRBJ1-2; no definite D call. Per the germline V gene, CDR1 is MDHEN and CDR2 is SYDVKM. V was trimmed by 6 bases and J by 8 bases, leaving 13 bases between them. The CDR3 has 12 amino acids.

The CDR3 loop reads CASSYSFTGGNYEQYF. CDR3 in DNA: TGTGCCAGCAGTTACTCCTTCACAGGGGGGAACTACGAGCAGTACTTC. The rearrangement joins TRBV6-5 to TRBJ2-7; 8 bases line up with TRBD1. This CDR3 has 16 amino acids. V gave up 0 bases and J gave up 3 bases; unmatched junction bases: 7. The germline gives CDR1 MNHEY, CDR2 SVGAGI.

The chain uses TRBV2 and TRBJ1-2; D not certain. The CDR3 contains 13 residues. CDR1 is SNHLY, CDR2 FYNNEI, per germline. V lost 8 bases and J 2 bases, leaving 12 bases between the germline ends. CDR3 nucleotide sequence: TGTGCCAGCGGCCGGGATATAAACTATGGCTACACCTTC. It codes for CASGRDINYGYTF.